This passage covers 31 T cell receptor beta chains from one sample sequenced in a study of T cells in Graves' hyperthyroidism and ophthalmopathy. RNA transcripts served as the template for amplifying TCR beta CDR3 regions. Initially, a first-round RT-PCR of the TCR CDR3 employed the HTBI primer set. In TCRdb, the multiplex PCR reads were re-called with MiXCR into one record per CDR3 protein. This table has more than 650,000 distinct CDR3 sequences, around 15% appearing once. The sample was blood. The receptors here all came from a woman in her late teens or twenties with Graves' hyperthyroidism.

This rearrangement joins TRBV19 to TRBJ2-1; 7 bases agree with TRBD1. Losses at the gene ends were 6 bases for V and 4 bases for J; bases not matched to a gene: 18. The germline gives CDR1 LNHDA, CDR2 SQIVND (reference sequence). CDR3 length: 18 amino acids. In nucleotides, the CDR3 is TGTGCCAGTAGCATCCAAGATCCCGGGACAGAGGATTACAATGAGCAGTTCTTC. Translation gives CASSIQDPGTEDYNEQFF.

This clonotype was observed a few times. This chain joins TRBV19 and TRBJ1-5; tentative D call: TRBD1 (5 bases). Germline-derived CDR1 and CDR2 are LNHDA and SQIVND (reference sequence). V gave up 7 bases and J gave up 0 bases, with 13 bases separating them. The CDR3 contains 15 residues. DNA for the CDR3: TGTGCCAGTACCTGGGGGGTTTTTAGCAATCAGCCCCAGCATTTT. Its translation is CASTWGVFSNQPQHF.

The J gene is TRBJ2-3, the V gene TRBV7-9, with 7 nucleotides matching TRBD2. Per the germline V gene, CDR1 is SEHNR and CDR2 is FQNEAQ (reference sequence). The CDR3 runs 15 residues. V lost 3 bases, J lost 2 bases, and 5 bases stayed unmatched. The CDR3 sequence is CASSFTGTITDTQYF. CDR3 DNA: TGTGCCAGCAGCTTCACCGGGACTATCACAGATACGCAGTATTTT.

This clonotype was counted many times. The chain recombines TRBV18 with TRBJ1-1; TRBD1 agrees at 7 bases. This CDR3 comprises 15 residues. Per germline, CDR1 KGHSH and CDR2 LQKENI. V trimming: 4 bases; J trimming: 4 bases; junction bases outside the gene matches: 9. The CDR3: CASSRQQGKGTEAFF. For the CDR3, the DNA is TGTGCCAGCTCACGCCAACAGGGGAAAGGCACTGAAGCTTTCTTT.

This clonotype occurred a few times. V and J are TRBV7-9 and TRBJ2-7; 9 bases line up with TRBD2. V dropped 5 bases and J dropped 3; count of bases not matched to a gene: 5. The germline CDR1 and CDR2 sequences are SEHNR and FQNEAQ (reference sequence). This CDR3 comprises 14 residues. As DNA, the CDR3 is TGTGCCAGCAGCATTAGCGGGAGAAACTACGAGCAGTACTTC. It is translated as CASSISGRNYEQYF.

This clonotype was seen a handful of times. This may arise from a read error, as a much more abundant clone is one base away. The chain is built from TRBV6-1 and TRBJ2-1, with D tentatively TRBD1 (6 bases). The CDR3 covers 14 residues. Trimming took off 6 bases at V and 6 bases at J, with 15 bases between the two ends. Germline-derived CDR1 and CDR2 are MNHNS and SASEGT. Written as DNA, the CDR3 is TGTGCCAGCAGCGCTTGGGCAGGGGTCAATGAGCAGTTCTTC. Amino acids: CASSAWAGVNEQFF.

This clonotype was recorded at least ten times. The chain's CDR3 is CSAQRGPRRADTQYF. CDR3 nucleotide sequence: TGCAGTGCCCAAAGGGGACCTAGGCGGGCAGATACGCAGTATTTT. The genes are TRBV20-1 and TRBJ2-3; D may be TRBD1 or TRBD2 (5 bases each). Per germline, CDR1 DFQATT and CDR2 SNEGSKA (reference sequence). CDR3 size: 15 residues. V gave up 6 bases and J gave up 4 bases, with 20 bases separating them.

This clonotype was picked up a small number of times. The V and J genes are TRBV15 and TRBJ2-7; D perhaps matches TRBD2 (6 bases). The CDR3 sequence is 16 residues long. Germline CDR1 LNHNV, CDR2 YYDKDF (reference sequence). V was pared by 6 bases and J by 6 bases, with 24 bases between. CDR3 nucleotides: TGTGCCACCAGGTCTTTTACGGGACTCCTGTTCGGCGAGCAGTACTTC. The encoded protein is CATRSFTGLLFGEQYF.

Concerning this clonotype: A read error may account for a junction end that differs from germline. This chain joins TRBV14 and TRBJ2-2, with TRBD2 as a possible D gene (6 bases). Germline V lookup: CDR1 SGHDN, CDR2 FVKESK. The CDR3 is 17 amino acids. The CDR3 DNA sequence: TGTGCCAGCAGCCATGATTGGGGTCGCGGGATTGACGGGGAACTGTTTTTT. Protein product: CASSHDWGRGIDGELFF.

V is TRBV25-1 and J is TRBJ2-1; TRBD1 aligns across 8 bases. The ends lost 6 bases at V and 5 bases at J; junction bases unmatched: 3. Germline-derived CDR1 and CDR2 are MGHDK and SYGVNS. The CDR3 is 13 residues long. CDR3: CASRGQVDNEQFF. CDR3 sequence (DNA): TGTGCCAGCAGGGGACAGGTCGACAATGAGCAGTTCTTC. The full variable domain, its missing parts supplied by reference TRBV25-1 and TRBJ2-1, is EADIYQTPRYLVIGTGKKITLECSQTMGHDKMYWYQQDPGMELHLIHYSYGVNSTEKGDLSSESTVSRIRTEHFPLTLESARPSHTSQYLCASRGQVDNEQFFGPGTRLTVL.

The V call is TRBV19, the J call TRBJ2-3; no definite D call. V gave up 2 bases and J gave up 1 base, with 10 bases separating them. The CDR3 runs 15 residues. Germline V lookup: CDR1 LNHDA, CDR2 SQIVND (reference sequence). Written as DNA, the CDR3 is TGTGCCAGTAGTATATATGCCGGAGGCACAGATACGCAGTATTTT. Translating gives CASSIYAGGTDTQYF. The full variable domain, rest sourced from reference TRBV19 and TRBJ2-3, is DGGITQSPKYLFRKEGQNVTLSCEQNLNHDAMYWYRQDPGQGLRLIYYSQIVNDFQKGDIAEGYSVSREKKESFPLTVTSAQKNPTAFYLCASSIYAGGTDTQYFGPGTRLTVL.

A few counts support this clonotype. The V call is TRBV27, the J call TRBJ2-7; TRBD1 matches at 8 bases. Germline assignment: CDR1 MNHEY and CDR2 SMNVEV (reference sequence). V dropped 7 bases and J dropped 4; count of bases not matched to a gene: 6. This CDR3 comprises 13 residues. This CDR3 reads CASTLRQGYEQYF. CDR3 coding DNA: TGTGCCAGCACCCTGCGACAGGGGTACGAGCAGTACTTC.

This clonotype appeared many times. This chain links TRBV7-6 with TRBJ2-1; no clear D. Germline V gene sequence: CDR1 SGHVS, CDR2 FNYEAQ. The CDR3 consists of 18 residues. Between the trimmed V and J ends, which lost 1 base and 0 bases, there was a span of 16 bases. CDR3 protein: CASSLGTASETSYNEQFF. CDR3 nucleotide sequence: TGTGCCAGCAGCTTAGGAACGGCGTCGGAGACCTCCTACAATGAGCAGTTCTTC.

Here the CDR3 reads CASSEMGAGVGADTQYF. In nucleotides, the CDR3 is TGTGCCAGCAGTGAAATGGGGGCGGGAGTTGGAGCAGATACGCAGTATTTT. The chain joins TRBV25-1 to TRBJ2-3; TRBD2 is a possible D gene (7 bases). The CDR3 is 17 amino acids. The germline CDR1 and CDR2 sequences are MGHDK and SYGVNS. V was trimmed by 2 bases and J by 4 bases, leaving 19 bases between them.

The chain joins TRBV5-1 to TRBJ2-7; no reliable D call. The CDR3 totals 13 residues. The germline CDR1 and CDR2 sequences are SGHRS and YFSETQ. The germline V and J ends were trimmed by 2 bases and 3 bases, with 9 bases remaining between them. Written as DNA, the CDR3 is TGCGCCAGCAGCTTTGGACCTCTCTACGAGCAGTACTTC. It yields the protein CASSFGPLYEQYF.

This clonotype was observed many times. The chain has TRBV28 and TRBJ1-1; D is uncertain. The CDR3 runs to 12 residues. Deletions cut 6 bases from V and 5 bases from J, with 10 bases between. The germline V gene encodes CDR1 MDHEN and CDR2 SYDVKM. The CDR3 sequence is CASRQDKTEAFF. The CDR3 DNA is TGTGCCAGCAGACAAGACAAGACTGAAGCTTTCTTT. The variable domain in full, completed from reference TRBV28 and TRBJ1-1, reads DVKVTQSSRYLVKRTGEKVFLECVQDMDHENMFWYRQDPGLGLRLIYFSYDVKMKEKGDIPEGYSVSREKKERFSLILESASTNQTSMYLCASRQDKTEAFFGQGTRLTVV.

The table lists this clonotype with many counts. This chain uses TRBV30 with TRBJ2-7; perhaps TRBD2 as D (6 bases). V lost 3 bases to trimming and J lost 3 bases, with 21 bases between them. This CDR3 has 16 amino acids. CDR1 is GTSNPN, CDR2 SVGIG, per germline (reference sequence). CDR3 amino acids: CAWSGFTERLDYEQYF. The CDR3, as DNA: TGTGCCTGGAGCGGGTTTACGGAGAGACTAGACTACGAGCAGTACTTC.

Only a few counts were recorded for this clonotype. The chain recombines TRBV7-9 with TRBJ1-1; D is perhaps TRBD1 (5 bases). Trimming took 5 bases from V and 0 from J, leaving 22 bases between them. Germline V CDR1 and CDR2: SEHNR, FQNEAQ (reference sequence). This CDR3 spans 18 amino acids. Here the CDR3 reads CASSLSSLFRVLNTEAFF. CDR3 sequence (DNA): TGTGCCAGCAGCCTAAGTAGTCTTTTCAGGGTCCTGAACACTGAAGCTTTCTTT.

The V gene is TRBV14, the J gene TRBJ1-2; TRBD1 is a possible D gene (5 bases). The CDR3 spans 13 residues. V was pared by 4 bases and J by 3 bases, with 9 bases between. CDR1 and CDR2 from the germline V gene are SGHDN and FVKESK. The DNA for the CDR3 is TGTGCCAGCAGCCTGGACAACTACTATGGCTACACCTTC. This codes for CASSLDNYYGYTF.

The V gene is TRBV10-3, the J gene TRBJ1-2; D uncertain. The CDR3 covers 14 residues. Germline CDR1 is ENHRY and CDR2 is SYGVKD. V dropped 4 bases and J dropped 5 bases, with 14 bases sitting between them. In DNA form, the CDR3 reads TGTGCCATCAGTGCACCACTCTACTTGTATGGCTACACCTTC. Amino acid sequence: CAISAPLYLYGYTF.

The chain links TRBV11-3 to TRBJ2-2; D gene uncertain. Germline CDR1 is SGHNT and CDR2 is YENEEA. The CDR3 covers 11 residues. V lost 5 bases to trimming and J lost 7 bases, with 5 bases between them. CDR3 residues: CASSANGELFF. The CDR3 bases are TGTGCCAGCAGCGCGAACGGGGAGCTGTTTTTT.

This clonotype came up many times. V usage is TRBV11-2 and J usage is TRBJ2-7, with TRBD1 as a possible D gene (6 bases). The germline V gene has CDR1 SGHAT and CDR2 FQNNGV. The ends were cut back, 2 bases at V and 3 bases at J, with 20 bases in the middle. CDR3 length: 17 residues. The CDR3 nucleotides are TGTGCCAGCAGCTTACCCACAGGGTCAATGTTTGTCTACGAGCAGTACTTC. Translating it yields CASSLPTGSMFVYEQYF.

The chain links TRBV20-1 to TRBJ1-1; D not resolved. The CDR3 totals 17 residues. Germline CDR1 reads DFQATT; CDR2 reads SNEGSKA (reference sequence). V was cut by 3 bases and J by 5 bases, with 25 bases left in between. The CDR3 loop is CSARGMNPPRRGTEAFF. The CDR3, as DNA: TGCAGTGCTAGGGGTATGAACCCCCCAAGGAGAGGGACTGAAGCTTTCTTT.

The chain couples TRBV20-1 to TRBJ2-1, with 11 bases that match TRBD2. The CDR3 spans 15 residues. J was trimmed by 6 bases and V by 5 bases; bases with no gene match: 9. Germline V gene sequence: CDR1 DFQATT, CDR2 SNEGSKA (reference sequence). CDR3 DNA: TGCAGTGCTTGGGCTAGCGGGAGGATGACCAATGAGCAGTTCTTC. Its translation: CSAWASGRMTNEQFF.

This clonotype was found a few times. The chain employs TRBV7-8 and TRBJ1-2; no clear D gene. CDR1 is SGHVS, CDR2 FQNEAQ, per germline. V was cut by 8 bases and J by 3 bases, with 16 bases left in between. The CDR3 extends over 14 amino acids. The CDR3 sequence: CASPAGVRDYGYTF. The CDR3 nucleotides read TGTGCCAGCCCCGCTGGAGTTCGCGACTATGGCTACACCTTC.

The chain carries TRBV6-4 and TRBJ1-2; D is possibly TRBD1 (6 bases). Between the trimmed V and J ends, which lost 0 bases and 6 bases, there was a span of 11 bases. CDR1 is MRHNA, CDR2 SNTAGT, per germline. The CDR3 totals 14 residues. CDR3 residues: CASSDSGGADGYTF. The CDR3 DNA reads TGTGCCAGCAGTGACTCGGGGGGGGCGGATGGCTACACCTTC.

The genes are TRBV20-1 and TRBJ2-7; maybe TRBD2 (5 bases). CDR1 is DFQATT, CDR2 SNEGSKA, per germline (reference sequence). The V gene lost 6 bases and the J gene lost 0 bases, with 12 bases spanning the gap. This CDR3 is built from 13 residues. CDR3 coding DNA: TGCAGTGCCTTCGACTACCCCTCCTACGAGCAGTACTTC. Translated, it gives CSAFDYPSYEQYF.

In its sample, this clonotype was seen many times. The gene calls are TRBV7-3 and TRBJ2-4; D perhaps matches TRBD1 (7 bases). The germline V and J ends were trimmed by 5 bases and 8 bases, with 13 bases remaining between them. The CDR3 runs 13 residues. The germline V gene has CDR1 SGHTA and CDR2 FQGTGA. DNA of the CDR3: TGTGCCAGCAGCCCCGCCAGGGGGGACATTCAGTACTTC. This codes for CASSPARGDIQYF.

As for this clonotype: Possible read error: a much larger clone is one base away. This sequence joins TRBV10-3 and TRBJ2-1; D uncertain. The germline gives CDR1 ENHRY, CDR2 SYGVKD. V lost 8 bases, J lost 7 bases, and 6 bases lay in between. This CDR3 region has 10 residues. The CDR3, as DNA: TGTGCCATCGGGCTTAATGAGCAGTTCTTC. Translated, it gives CAIGLNEQFF.

At least ten counts were recorded for this clonotype. The chain has TRBV11-2 and TRBJ2-5; no reliable D call. V was cut by 3 bases and J by 1 base, with 6 bases left in between. The CDR3 totals 13 residues. Germline assignment: CDR1 SGHAT and CDR2 FQNNGV. The CDR3, as DNA: TGTGCCAGCAGCTTCGGGCCCCAAGAGACCCAGTACTTC. This sequence encodes CASSFGPQETQYF. The full variable domain, in which reference TRBV11-2 and TRBJ2-5 provide the parts outside the CDR3, is EAGVAQSPRYKIIEKRQSVAFWCNPISGHATLYWYQQILGQGPKLLIQFQNNGVVDDSQLPKDRFSAERLKGVDSTLKIQPAKLEDSAVYLCASSFGPQETQYFGPGTRLLVL.

This clonotype was seen only a few times. The J gene is TRBJ2-1, the V gene TRBV4-2; 10 bases match TRBD2. In germline, CDR1 is LGHNA, CDR2 YNFKEQ. V shed 4 bases and J 4 bases; nucleotides not matched to a gene: 7. The CDR3 runs 16 residues. The CDR3 bases are TGTGCCAGCAGCCGGCAGCTACTAGCGGGATACAATGAGCAGTTCTTC. Translating it yields CASSRQLLAGYNEQFF.